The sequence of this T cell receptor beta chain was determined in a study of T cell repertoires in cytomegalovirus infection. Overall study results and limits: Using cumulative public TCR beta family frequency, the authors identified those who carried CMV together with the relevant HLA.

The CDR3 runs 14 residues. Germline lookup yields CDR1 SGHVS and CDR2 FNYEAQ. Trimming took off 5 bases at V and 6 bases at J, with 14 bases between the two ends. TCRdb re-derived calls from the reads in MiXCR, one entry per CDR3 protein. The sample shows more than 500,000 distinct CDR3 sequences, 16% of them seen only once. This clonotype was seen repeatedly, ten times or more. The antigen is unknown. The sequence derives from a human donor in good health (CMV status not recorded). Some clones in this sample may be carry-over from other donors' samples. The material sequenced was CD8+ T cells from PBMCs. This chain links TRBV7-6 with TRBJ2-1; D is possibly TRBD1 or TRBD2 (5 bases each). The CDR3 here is CASSPDPGLNEQFF. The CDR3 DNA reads TGTGCCAGCAGCCCGGACCCGGGGCTCAATGAGCAGTTCTTC.